Each of the 21 T cell receptor beta chains below was sequenced from the same sample in a study of T cells after posttransplantation cyclophosphamide. The assay was immunoSEQ multiplex PCR, and TCRdb's table has in-frame clones only and misses some. The specimen has roughly 40,000 clones, none found just once. The sequenced sample consisted of PBMCs. The receptors derive from a woman aged 50 to 60 in good health and a related stem cell transplant donor.

In this sample, this clone turned up many times. The chain couples TRBV28 to TRBJ2-7; 7 bases match TRBD2. Losses at the gene ends were 4 bases for V and 0 bases for J; bases not matched to a gene: 9. CDR1 MDHEN and CDR2 SYDVKM come from the germline V gene. The CDR3 runs 16 residues. This CDR3 is CASSSPWGGFSYEQYF. In DNA form, the CDR3 reads TGTGCCAGCAGTTCCCCATGGGGAGGGTTCTCCTACGAGCAGTACTTC. Together with reference TRBV28 and TRBJ2-7, the CDR3 gives the full variable domain: DVKVTQSSRYLVKRTGEKVFLECVQDMDHENMFWYRQDPGLGLRLIYFSYDVKMKEKGDIPEGYSVSREKKERFSLILESASTNQTSMYLCASSSPWGGFSYEQYFGPGTRLTVT.

The chain joins TRBV6-6 to TRBJ2-5; TRBD2 matches 8 bases. The end of the DNA is better explained by TRBJ2-7, so the J call may be wrong. CDR1 is MNHNY and CDR2 is SVGAGI in the germline V gene (reference sequence). The CDR3 totals 14 residues. CDR3 in DNA: TGTGCCAGCAGTTACTGGCTAGCGGGCTCCGAGCAGTACTTC. Its translation: CASSYWLAGSEQYF.

This clone has at least ten counts. The chain employs TRBV30 and TRBJ1-2; TRBD1 aligns across 9 bases. Per the germline V gene, CDR1 is GTSNPN and CDR2 is SVGIG (reference sequence). The CDR3 is 12 residues long. Trimming cost V 3 bases and J 11 bases; bases outside gene matches: 7. CDR3 DNA sequence: TGTGCCTGGAGCTACGGACAGGGGATATACACCTTC. Translated: CAWSYGQGIYTF. The full variable domain, with the rest looked up from reference TRBV30 and TRBJ1-2, is SQTIHQWPATLVQPVGSPLSLECTVEGTSNPNLYWYRQAAGRGLQLLFYSVGIGQISSEVPQNLSASRPQDRQFILSSKKLLLSDSGFYLCAWSYGQGIYTFGSGTRLTVV.

This clone was seen many times. CDR3 region: CASSLGTGAGTYEQYF. The CDR3 bases are TGCGCCAGCAGCTTGGGGACAGGGGCGGGGACCTACGAGCAGTACTTC. V is TRBV5-1 and J is TRBJ2-7; 9 bases agree with TRBD1. Germline values: CDR1 SGHRS, CDR2 YFSETQ. The CDR3 has 16 residues. V lost 0 bases, J lost 2 bases, and 6 bases stayed unmatched.

This clone was counted at least ten times. The chain links TRBV2 to TRBJ1-1; D call uncertain. Germline values: CDR1 SNHLY, CDR2 FYNNEI. The V end was cut by 1 base, the J end by 0 bases, with 6 bases between. The CDR3 spans 14 residues. CDR3 region: CASSEGEVNTEAFF. CDR3 in DNA: TGTGCCAGCAGTGAAGGCGAAGTGAACACTGAAGCTTTCTTT.

This clone was detected many times. The rearrangement joins TRBV10-3 to TRBJ1-1; the match to TRBD1 covers 7 bases. This CDR3 has 14 amino acids. CDR1 ENHRY and CDR2 SYGVKD come from the germline V gene. Trimming removed 5 bases from V and 1 base from J; junction bases left unmatched: 4. The CDR3 DNA is TGTGCCATCAGTACTAGGACAGGGAACACTGAAGCTTTCTTT. Its protein product is CAISTRTGNTEAFF.

This clone was seen at least ten times. The chain joins TRBV28 to TRBJ2-7; 13 positions agree with TRBD2. V lost 3 bases and J lost 3; bases outside the gene matches: 20. Germline CDR1 reads MDHEN; CDR2 reads SYDVKM. This CDR3 has 21 residues. CDR3 in amino acids: CASSFGLAGAHSSEYYYEQYF. DNA of the CDR3: TGTGCCAGCAGTTTTGGACTAGCGGGGGCTCACTCTTCGGAGTATTACTACGAGCAGTACTTC.

This clone has at least ten counts. The rearrangement uses TRBV10-1 and TRBJ2-3, with TRBD1 matching over 7 bases. CDR1 is WNHNN and CDR2 is SYGVQD in the germline V gene (reference sequence). The CDR3 length is 15 residues. J lost 4 bases, V lost 3 bases, and 7 bases had no gene match. For the CDR3, the DNA is TGCGCCAGCAGTGACGATCCGCAGGGGGCAGATACGCAGTATTTT. Translated: CASSDDPQGADTQYF.

This sequence joins TRBV30 and TRBJ2-5; 7 nucleotides align to TRBD2. The J call may be mistaken, given a closer DNA end match to TRBJ2-7. The CDR3 is 13 amino acids. Germline V gives CDR1 GTSNPN, CDR2 SVGIG (reference sequence). The chain's CDR3 is CAWVREGTYEQYF. The CDR3 bases are TGTGCCTGGGTTAGGGAGGGAACCTACGAGCAGTACTTC.

This clone has a count of ten or more. The chain carries TRBV2 and TRBJ2-3; the match to TRBD2 covers 10 bases. Unmatched junction bases numbered 5, after V lost 5 bases and J lost 0 bases. In germline, CDR1 is SNHLY, CDR2 FYNNEI. This CDR3 spans 16 amino acids. The CDR3, as DNA: TGTGCCAGCAGTAATAGCGGGGGGTCTAGCACAGATACGCAGTATTTT. This encodes CASSNSGGSSTDTQYF. Full variable domain (remainder filled in from reference TRBV2 and TRBJ2-3): EPEVTQTPSHQVTQMGQEVILRCVPISNHLYFYWYRQILGQKVEFLVSFYNNEISEKSEIFDDQFSVERPDGSNFTLKIRSTKLEDSAMYFCASSNSGGSSTDTQYFGPGTRLTVL.

CDR3 in amino acids: CASSPMGTGPKDYGYTF. In nucleotides, the CDR3 is TGTGCCAGCAGCCCCATGGGGACAGGACCCAAGGACTATGGCTACACCTTC. The chain links TRBV27 to TRBJ1-2; TRBD1 agrees at 8 bases. J was trimmed by 3 bases and V by 6 bases; bases with no gene match: 15. The germline gives CDR1 MNHEY, CDR2 SMNVEV (reference sequence). The CDR3 is 17 amino acids.

In its sample, this clone was seen many times. V is TRBV30 and J is TRBJ2-3; D remains unclear. Germline assignment: CDR1 GTSNPN and CDR2 SVGIG (reference sequence). The ends were cut back, 7 bases at V and 2 bases at J, with 16 bases in the middle. The CDR3 loop spans 14 amino acids. This chain's CDR3 is CAFRLKELTDTQYF. The CDR3 bases are TGTGCCTTCCGCCTAAAAGAACTCACAGATACGCAGTATTTT. The whole variable domain, filled in from reference TRBV30 and TRBJ2-3, reads SQTIHQWPATLVQPVGSPLSLECTVEGTSNPNLYWYRQAAGRGLQLLFYSVGIGQISSEVPQNLSASRPQDRQFILSSKKLLLSDSGFYLCAFRLKELTDTQYFGPGTRLTVL.

In its sample, this clone was seen many times. The J gene is TRBJ1-2, the V gene TRBV18, with 8 nucleotides matching TRBD1. This CDR3 is built from 16 residues. Germline values: CDR1 KGHSH, CDR2 LQKENI. V was clipped by 3 bases and J by 4 bases; unmatched bases: 10. The CDR3 region is CASSPNPETGGYGYTF. As DNA, the CDR3 is TGTGCCAGCTCACCGAATCCTGAAACAGGGGGCTATGGCTACACCTTC.

This clone was recorded many times. The chain uses TRBV18 and TRBJ2-1; D may be TRBD2 (6 bases). The germline V and J ends were trimmed by 2 bases and 7 bases, with 15 bases remaining between them. The germline CDR1 and CDR2 sequences are KGHSH and LQKENI. This CDR3 spans 15 amino acids. CDR3 sequence reads: CASSPELGGENEQFF. The DNA for the CDR3 is TGTGCCAGCTCACCAGAGCTGGGGGGTGAGAATGAGCAGTTCTTC.

This clone was seen at least ten times. The rearrangement links TRBV7-2 to TRBJ2-2; D is perhaps TRBD1 (5 bases). This CDR3 comprises 18 residues. Deletions cut 5 bases from V and 1 base from J, with 20 bases between. Germline V gene lookup returns CDR1 SGHTA and CDR2 FQGNSA. The CDR3 reads CASSLPTGQWGNTGELFF. The CDR3 nucleotides read TGTGCCAGCAGCCTGCCCACAGGCCAATGGGGGAACACCGGGGAGCTGTTTTTT.

This chain connects TRBV6-5 to TRBJ2-7; D gene uncertain. Per germline, CDR1 MNHEY and CDR2 SVGAGI. The CDR3 contains 15 residues. V lost 5 bases and J 6 bases, leaving 20 bases between the germline ends. The CDR3 DNA reads as TGTGCCAGCAGTGTCCCTTCCCACCCCCTAGTCGAGCAGTACTTC. This codes for CASSVPSHPLVEQYF.

This clone was picked up many times. This sequence joins TRBV19 and TRBJ1-2; 7 bases are a match to TRBD1. Germline V gene data show CDR1 as LNHDA and CDR2 as SQIVND (reference sequence). This CDR3 has 14 amino acids. Trimming cost V 4 bases and J 8 bases; bases outside gene matches: 10. CDR3 sequence: CASSTLDRWEGYTF. CDR3 sequence (DNA): TGTGCCAGTAGTACGCTGGACAGGTGGGAAGGCTACACCTTC.

In its sample, this clone was seen many times. This rearrangement joins TRBV5-1 to TRBJ2-3; TRBD2 might be the D (6 bases). CDR3 length equals 17 residues. Germline loops: CDR1 SGHRS, CDR2 YFSETQ. Trimming pared 0 bases from V and 2 bases from J, leaving 16 bases between. The CDR3 DNA reads as TGCGCCAGCAGCTTGGCCCTCGGAGGGGTGGACACAGATACGCAGTATTTT. Its protein is CASSLALGGVDTDTQYF. The complete variable domain, with remaining parts taken from reference TRBV5-1 and TRBJ2-3, reads KAGVTQTPRYLIKTRGQQVTLSCSPISGHRSVSWYQQTPGQGLQFLFEYFSETQRNKGNFPGRFSGRQFSNSRSEMNVSTLELGDSALYLCASSLALGGVDTDTQYFGPGTRLTVL.

There are many counts of this clone. The chain combines TRBV7-2 with TRBJ1-2; no reliable D call. Trimming shortened V by 1 base and J by 2 bases, and 8 bases separated the two germline ends. CDR3 size: 14 residues. Germline CDR1 and CDR2: SGHTA and FQGNSA. The CDR3 loop reads CASSLGGSNYGYTF. The CDR3, as DNA: TGTGCCAGCAGCTTAGGCGGTTCCAACTATGGCTACACCTTC.

The chain uses TRBV28 and TRBJ2-1, with D uncertain. Between the trimmed V and J ends, which lost 3 bases and 3 bases, there was a span of 9 bases. The CDR3 contains 14 residues. The germline CDR1 and CDR2 sequences are MDHEN and SYDVKM. The chain's CDR3 is CASSFATHYNEQFF. CDR3 nucleotide sequence: TGTGCCAGCAGTTTCGCGACACACTACAATGAGCAGTTCTTC.

This clone was detected only a few times. CDR3 in DNA: TGCGCCAGCAGCTTTGCAGGGAGGGGCACAGATACGCAGTATTTT. This translates into CASSFAGRGTDTQYF. The chain uses TRBV5-1 and TRBJ2-3; 7 positions agree with TRBD2. Per germline, CDR1 SGHRS and CDR2 YFSETQ. V lost 2 bases, J lost 1 base, and 4 bases stayed unmatched. This CDR3 region has 15 residues.